Following are 4 T cell receptor beta chains from one sample sequenced in a study of T cell responses to AZD1222 COVID-19 vaccine. Here immunoSEQ multiplex PCR was the method, and the copy in TCRdb shows in-frame clones only, minus some. This table has more than 85,000 clones, around 87% appearing once. Sequencing used peripheral blood, obtained 28 days after the second AZD1222 dose. The receptor set was obtained from an adult who received the AZD1222 COVID-19 vaccine.

This clone appeared a few times. The chain employs TRBV19 and TRBJ2-3; 7 nucleotides line up with TRBD2. Germline CDR1 reads LNHDA; CDR2 reads SQIVND (reference sequence). After removal of 5 bases from V and 0 bases from J, the junction contained 5 bases not matched to a gene. The CDR3 has 15 residues. In DNA form, the CDR3 reads TGTGCCAGTAGTTTGCTAGCGGCTAGCACAGATACGCAGTATTTT. This gives the protein CASSLLAASTDTQYF.

The chain uses TRBV20-1 and TRBJ2-7; D ambiguous. Between the trimmed V and J ends, which lost 6 bases and 2 bases, there was a span of 8 bases. Germline loops: CDR1 DFQATT, CDR2 SNEGSKA (reference sequence). The CDR3 consists of 11 residues. CDR3 nucleotide sequence: TGCAGTGCCCCGGCCCCCTACGAGCAGTACTTC. It yields the protein CSAPAPYEQYF.

V and J are TRBV11-3 and TRBJ2-4; D may be TRBD1 (6 bases). Looked up from germline, CDR1 is SGHNT and CDR2 is YENEEA. The CDR3 is 20 residues long. Between the trimmed V and J ends, which lost 4 bases and 1 base, there was a span of 26 bases. CDR3 region: CASSWELGQGDRPAKNIQYF. The CDR3 DNA sequence: TGTGCCAGCAGCTGGGAGTTAGGGCAGGGAGACAGGCCGGCCAAAAACATTCAGTACTTC.

This clone was counted only a few times. CDR3 residues: CASSLGQGNYGYTF. The CDR3 DNA follows: TGTGCCAGCAGCTTGGGGCAGGGTAACTATGGCTACACCTTC. The chain combines TRBV5-4 with TRBJ1-2, with D maybe TRBD1 (5 bases). The V gene's germline CDR1 is SGHNT and CDR2 YYREEE (reference sequence). V gave up 0 bases and J gave up 1 base, with 7 bases separating them. CDR3 length: 14 residues.